This is a list of T cell receptor beta chains from one sample in a study of T-cell memory formation after mild COVID-19. A single record per CDR3 protein comes from TCRdb applying MiXCR to the 5' RACE reads. The sample comprises about half a million distinct CDR3 sequences, roughly 18% of which are singletons, and 9% to 15% rests with the top ten. The sequenced material came from PBMCs or a T cell subset sorted from them (not recorded which). These receptors were collected from an adult woman who had mild COVID-19 (a few samples of this study predate the infection). Cell type and time point are not known. Each CDR3 is given with its conserved first and last residue. D genes are given only for firm matches. The size entry is marked missing in some rows and otherwise reads once, few, many or a size class.

clone_size d_call j_call v_call cdr3_nt cdr3_aa
few NA TRBJ2-7 TRBV3-1 TGTGCCAGCAGCCAAGATTGGGGGGAACCGAACGAGCAGTACTTC CASSQDWGEPNEQYF
NA TRBD2 TRBJ2-5 TRBV20-1 TGCAGTCCTAGCGGGAGGGCCGGGGAGACCCAGTACTTC CSPSGRAGETQYF
NA TRBD1 TRBJ1-5 TRBV4-3 TGCGCCAGCAGCCAAGATGTCAACAGGGGTGGACAGCCCCAGCATTTT CASSQDVNRGGQPQHF
NA TRBD1 TRBJ1-2 TRBV6-2/TRBV6-3 TGTGCCAGCAGTTACCTGGGACAGGGGTATGGCTACACCTTC CASSYLGQGYGYTF
NA NA TRBJ2-1 TRBV12-3/TRBV12-4 TGTGCCAGCAGTAATGAAGTGTACAATGAGCAGTTCTTC CASSNEVYNEQFF
few NA TRBJ1-6 TRBV7-8 TGTGCCAGCAGCTTACCAGCCTATAATTCACCCCTCCACTTT CASSLPAYNSPLHF
NA TRBD1 TRBJ1-1 TRBV19 TGTGCCAGTAGCCGACAGGGGGCGTGGACTGAAGCTTTCTTT CASSRQGAWTEAFF
NA NA TRBJ2-5 TRBV7-6 TGTGCCAGCAGCTTTACAGAGAGGCGGGGTCTTTTCGAAGAGACCCAGTACTTC CASSFTERRGLFEETQYF
few TRBD2 TRBJ2-1 TRBV12-3/TRBV12-4 TGTGCCAGCAGCTTACTAGCGGGAAGAATCGATGAGCAGTTCTTC CASSLLAGRIDEQFF
NA NA TRBJ1-5 TRBV20-1 TGCAGTGCTAGTTTCCCATTGTTTGGGCCCCAGCATTTT CSASFPLFGPQHF
NA TRBD2 TRBJ2-1 TRBV9 TGTGCCAGCAGCGTAGGTAGCGGGGAGTACAATGAGCAGTTCTTC CASSVGSGEYNEQFF
NA TRBD2 TRBJ2-3 TRBV5-1 TGCGCCAGCAGCCCCCGAAGGGCTAGCGGGAGTGCAGATACGCAGTATTTT CASSPRRASGSADTQYF
many NA TRBJ2-2 TRBV11-2 TGTGCCAGCAGCTTAGGGGTGGAAACCGGGGAGCTGTTTTTT CASSLGVETGELFF
many NA TRBJ2-5 TRBV6-5 TGTGCCAGCAGGCGGGACAGCGCGCAAGAGACCCAGTACTTC CASRRDSAQETQYF
once TRBD1 TRBJ1-4 TRBV28 TGTGCCAGCAGTTTAAGGGGGACAGTCCAGTACGGAACTAATGAAAAACTGTTTTTT CASSLRGTVQYGTNEKLFF
NA TRBD2 TRBJ2-7 TRBV5-1 TGCGCCAGCAGCTTGCGTACGGGAGGGCCCGACGAGCAGTACTTC CASSLRTGGPDEQYF
few NA TRBJ1-5 TRBV25-1 TGTGCCAGCAGTGCCGAACAGCAGCCCCAGCATTTT CASSAEQQPQHF
NA TRBD1 TRBJ2-2 TRBV4-2 TGTGCCAGCAGCCACCAGACCCTTCAGGGGGCTCAGTTCACCGGGGAGCTGTTTTTT CASSHQTLQGAQFTGELFF
NA TRBD2 TRBJ2-1 TRBV3-1 TGTGCCAGCAGCCAAGCGGCTAGCGGGGGGTACAATGAGCAGTTCTTC CASSQAASGGYNEQFF
few TRBD1 TRBJ1-1 TRBV20-1 TGCAGTGCTTTTAGGACAGGGCAATCGAACACTGAAGCTTTCTTT CSAFRTGQSNTEAFF
NA NA TRBJ1-1 TRBV7-9 TGTGCCAGCAGCTTAGCCCGGGAGCCTCAAGCTTTCTTT CASSLAREPQAFF
NA NA TRBJ2-1 TRBV29-1 TGCAGCGTAGTGGACAGAGGGGAAAGCTCCTACAATGAGCAGTTCTTC CSVVDRGESSYNEQFF
few TRBD1 TRBJ2-1 TRBV18 TGTGCCAGCTCACCCGGGACAGGGGCTATCAATGAGCAGTTCTTC CASSPGTGAINEQFF
NA TRBD2 TRBJ2-1 TRBV7-3 TGTGCCAGCAGCTTAGGGGTTAGGGAGGGCAATGAGCAGTTCTTC CASSLGVREGNEQFF
many NA TRBJ1-1 TRBV30 TGTGCCTGGAGTAGGAGGGCAGGCGCTGAAGCTTTCTTT CAWSRRAGAEAFF
few TRBD1 TRBJ2-2 TRBV7-9 TGTGCCAGCAGCTCCTCAACAGGGGTCACCGGGGAGCTGTTTTTT CASSSSTGVTGELFF
few TRBD1 TRBJ2-1 TRBV5-1 TGCGCCAGCAGCTTGAGACAGGGGGCCGGTAATGAGCAGTTCTTC CASSLRQGAGNEQFF
NA TRBD2 TRBJ2-5 TRBV12-3/TRBV12-4 TGTGCCAGCAGTTTAAGCGGGAGCTACAATGAGCAGTACTTC CASSLSGSYNEQYF
many NA TRBJ1-1 TRBV7-9 TGTGCCAGCAGTTTAGAGGGGGGAACTGAAGCTTTCTTT CASSLEGGTEAFF
NA NA TRBJ2-3 TRBV4-1 TGCGCCAGCAGCCAAGGGGGGACAACTAGCACAGATACGCAGTATTTT CASSQGGTTSTDTQYF
many NA TRBJ2-7 TRBV4-1 TGCGCCAGCAGTTCCGATTTGGGCTACGAGCAGTACTTC CASSSDLGYEQYF